The 23 T cell receptor beta chains reported below all come from one sample, sequenced in a study of liver allograft versus peripheral blood T cells. About the research overall: Transplanted-liver and recipient peripheral blood T cell receptor repertoires were compared.

Each CDR3 protein gets one entry after TCRdb re-called the reads with MiXCR. Of some 5,500 distinct CDR3 sequences in the sample, 14% were seen once. Receptors originate from a human patient who had a liver transplant. The graft donor may have given rise to some T cells.

This clonotype is deemed medium-sized. The J gene is TRBJ2-7, the V gene TRBV6-5; 7 bases align to TRBD2. The CDR3 covers 17 residues. V lost 0 bases and J lost 2; bases outside the gene matches: 10. Germline values: CDR1 MNHEY, CDR2 SVGAGI. The CDR3 DNA sequence: TGTGCCAGCAGTTACTCGAAAGGCAGCGGGGATGCCTACGAGCAGTACTTC. Protein product: CASSYSKGSGDAYEQYF.

In this sample, this clonotype is medium-sized. The J gene is TRBJ1-2, the V gene TRBV30; D is uncertain. This CDR3 spans 14 amino acids. CDR1 GTSNPN and CDR2 SVGIG come from the germline V gene (reference sequence). With 8 bases removed from V and 3 bases from J, the gap between germline ends came to 19 bases. The CDR3 reads CAKDRAGFDYGYTF. The CDR3 bases are TGTGCCAAGGACCGGGCGGGGTTCGACTATGGCTACACCTTC.

The V and J genes are TRBV28 and TRBJ2-7, with D perhaps matching TRBD1 (5 bases). The CDR3 spans 14 residues. Germline values: CDR1 MDHEN, CDR2 SYDVKM. V lost 2 bases and J lost 2, with 10 bases in between. The CDR3, as DNA: TGTGCCAGCAGTTTAACGTCAGGGACCTACGAGCAGTACTTC. Its translation is CASSLTSGTYEQYF.

This clonotype was seen more than once but under ten times. The V gene is TRBV28, the J gene TRBJ2-7; 8 bases align to TRBD1. With 6 bases clipped from V and 2 bases from J, the junction kept 9 bases outside the gene matches. Germline V CDR1 and CDR2: MDHEN, SYDVKM. CDR3 length: 15 residues. CDR3 sequence (DNA): TGTGCCAGCAGGGAACCAGGGGGCGCGGCCTACGAGCAGTACTTC. It specifies CASREPGGAAYEQYF.

This clonotype was seen repeatedly, ten times or more. The chain joins TRBV9 to TRBJ1-1; no firm D call. In germline, CDR1 is SGDLS, CDR2 YYNGEE. The V gene lost 0 bases and the J gene lost 0 bases, with 9 bases spanning the gap. This CDR3 contains 15 residues. In DNA, the CDR3 is TGTGCCAGCAGCGTAGGCGGGATCATGAACACTGAAGCTTTCTTT. This codes for CASSVGGIMNTEAFF.

By share, this clonotype ranks as medium-sized (0.01 to 0.1%). The chain has TRBV29-1 and TRBJ1-1; maybe TRBD1 (5 bases). Between the trimmed V and J ends, which lost 4 bases and 6 bases, there was a span of 15 bases. CDR3 size: 13 residues. Germline V gene lookup returns CDR1 SQVTM and CDR2 ANQGSEA. CDR3 region: CSVASLGESEAFF. The CDR3 DNA reads TGCAGCGTTGCGTCTCTAGGGGAATCTGAAGCTTTCTTT.

This clonotype appeared a few times. CDR3 amino acids: CAWSVQMNTEAFF. The CDR3 coding sequence is TGTGCCTGGAGTGTTCAAATGAACACTGAAGCTTTCTTT. The chain couples TRBV30 to TRBJ1-1; D remains unclear. CDR1 is GTSNPN, CDR2 SVGIG, per germline (reference sequence). Trimming took 0 bases from V and 0 from J, leaving 5 bases between them. This CDR3 region has 13 residues.

This clonotype is termed medium-sized. The gene calls are TRBV6-1 and TRBJ1-2, with D hard to call. The CDR3 is made up of 14 amino acids. The V gene lost 0 bases and the J gene lost 4 bases, with 9 bases spanning the gap. Germline-derived CDR1 and CDR2 are MNHNS and SASEGT. CDR3 sequence: CASSEAQFPYGYTF. Written as DNA, the CDR3 is TGTGCCAGCAGTGAAGCACAGTTCCCCTATGGCTACACCTTC.

The V call is TRBV30, the J call TRBJ1-4, with D possibly matching TRBD1 (6 bases). V gave up 3 bases and J gave up 8 bases, with 16 bases separating them. Germline V gene data show CDR1 as GTSNPN and CDR2 as SVGIG (reference sequence). The CDR3 spans 14 residues. The CDR3 region is CAWSVQAGGEKLFF. CDR3 nucleotides: TGTGCCTGGAGCGTACAGGCGGGGGGCGAAAAACTGTTTTTT.

This clonotype is labeled as medium-sized. The chain employs TRBV7-2 and TRBJ1-1; D is unresolved. The CDR3 spans 15 residues. The V end lost 2 bases, the J end lost 4 bases, and 14 bases lay between the germline ends. Germline-derived CDR1 and CDR2 are SGHTA and FQGNSA. This CDR3 reads CASSLRGGQLTEAFF. The DNA of the CDR3 is TGTGCCAGCAGCTTACGGGGAGGGCAACTCACTGAAGCTTTCTTT.

The rearrangement uses TRBV12-3 or TRBV12-4 and TRBJ1-2; weak D call: TRBD1 (6 bases). The CDR3 is made up of 12 amino acids. V lost 6 bases to trimming and J lost 4 bases, with 9 bases between them. The CDR3 loop is CASSGQFYGYTF. DNA of the CDR3: TGTGCCAGCAGCGGACAGTTCTATGGCTACACCTTC.

This clonotype was seen many times. The V call is TRBV28, the J call TRBJ1-5; D is unclear. The CDR3 loop spans 17 amino acids. With 5 bases removed from V and 0 bases from J, the gap between germline ends came to 17 bases. CDR1 and CDR2 from the germline V gene are MDHEN and SYDVKM. CDR3 residues: CASSSPARTYSNQPQHF. The CDR3, as DNA: TGTGCCAGCAGTAGTCCCGCACGAACTTATAGCAATCAGCCCCAGCATTTT. The whole variable domain, remainder taken from reference TRBV28 and TRBJ1-5, is DVKVTQSSRYLVKRTGEKVFLECVQDMDHENMFWYRQDPGLGLRLIYFSYDVKMKEKGDIPEGYSVSREKKERFSLILESASTNQTSMYLCASSSPARTYSNQPQHFGDGTRLSIL.

This clonotype rates as medium-sized. This chain connects TRBV6-5 to TRBJ2-7; TRBD1 matches at 7 bases. CDR1 and CDR2 (germline): MNHEY, SVGAGI. The J segment lost 0 bases and the V segment lost 4 bases, leaving 6 bases of the junction unmatched. This CDR3 spans 15 amino acids. The CDR3 is CASSSMGTDSYEQYF. The CDR3 nucleotides read TGTGCCAGCAGTTCGATGGGGACAGACTCCTACGAGCAGTACTTC.

This clonotype is medium-sized. The chain joins TRBV19 to TRBJ2-7, with D maybe TRBD1 (6 bases). The V end was cut by 3 bases, the J end by 2 bases, with 17 bases between. The CDR3 has 16 residues. The germline V gene encodes CDR1 LNHDA and CDR2 SQIVND (reference sequence). CDR3 nucleotides: TGTGCCAGTAGTATTTTAGGGACAACAGGGACCTACGAGCAGTACTTC. Its translation: CASSILGTTGTYEQYF.

In this sample, this clonotype is medium-sized (0.01 to 0.1%). V gene TRBV9 combines with J gene TRBJ1-6; D possibly corresponds to TRBD1 (5 bases). The germline V and J ends were trimmed by 5 bases and 5 bases, with 11 bases remaining between them. Per germline, CDR1 SGDLS and CDR2 YYNGEE. The CDR3 runs 14 residues. Here the CDR3 DNA reads TGTGCCAGCAGTCGGGACGGAAATAATTCACCCCTCCACTTT. It yields the protein CASSRDGNNSPLHF.

This clonotype has ten or more counts. The chain combines TRBV20-1 with TRBJ1-1, with D unresolved. The CDR3 runs to 11 residues. Per the germline V gene, CDR1 is DFQATT and CDR2 is SNEGSKA (reference sequence). The V and J ends lost 2 bases and 9 bases respectively, with 10 bases between them. The CDR3 sequence: CSARIYGKAFF. The CDR3 DNA follows: TGCAGTGCTAGAATTTACGGCAAAGCTTTCTTT.

This clonotype is medium-sized by share. DNA for the CDR3: TGTGCCAGCCCCGAAGCCCTTTCCTCGCAGCCACGTGGTGATGGCTACACCTTC. Residues: CASPEALSSQPRGDGYTF. The chain couples TRBV6-2 or TRBV6-3 to TRBJ1-2; unclear D gene. The germline V and J ends were trimmed by 8 bases and 6 bases, with 31 bases remaining between them. The CDR3 totals 18 residues. Germline-derived CDR1 and CDR2 are MNHEY and SVGEGT.

By sample fraction, this clonotype is medium-sized. V and J are TRBV6-1 and TRBJ1-2; a possible D gene is TRBD1 (5 bases). The CDR3 is 14 amino acids. Germline CDR1 reads MNHNS; CDR2 reads SASEGT. V dropped 5 bases and J dropped 3 bases, with 13 bases sitting between them. The CDR3 here is CASSPWDGDYGYTF. In DNA, the CDR3 is TGTGCCAGCAGTCCATGGGACGGGGACTATGGCTACACCTTC.

The rearrangement links TRBV2 to TRBJ1-4; 7 positions match TRBD1. Germline V gene lookup returns CDR1 SNHLY and CDR2 FYNNEI. The V and J ends lost 5 bases and 10 bases, in that order; junction bases with no gene match: 13. The CDR3 contains 15 residues. The CDR3 DNA is TGTGCCAGCAGTCCGACTACGCAGGGGGGCGGAAAACTGTTTTTT. This codes for CASSPTTQGGGKLFF.

This clonotype is medium-sized in the sample. This sequence joins TRBV19 and TRBJ1-5; the match to TRBD1 covers 8 bases. The CDR3 contains 14 residues. V was pared by 5 bases and J by 6 bases, with 6 bases of the junction left unmatched. Per germline, CDR1 LNHDA and CDR2 SQIVND (reference sequence). As DNA, the CDR3 is TGTGCCAGTAGTCCGGACAGGGTGGGTCAGCCCCAGCATTTT. Its protein product is CASSPDRVGQPQHF.

This chain joins TRBV28 and TRBJ1-1, with D perhaps TRBD1 (5 bases). In germline, CDR1 is MDHEN, CDR2 SYDVKM. The CDR3 runs 13 residues. V shed 8 bases and J shed 7 bases, with 17 bases lying between them. The CDR3 DNA follows: TGTGCCAGCGTAGGGCCCGGGGCTAGTGAAGCTTTCTTT. Translation: CASVGPGASEAFF.

This clonotype was picked up one time. The V and J genes are TRBV7-9 and TRBJ1-1, with unresolved D. Trimming removed 1 base from V and 0 bases from J, with 3 bases in between. Germline V gene data show CDR1 as SEHNR and CDR2 as FQNEAQ (reference sequence). The CDR3 runs 13 residues. CDR3 protein: CASSLDVNTEAFF. CDR3 bases: TGTGCCAGCAGCTTAGACGTGAACACTGAAGCTTTCTTT.

The chain has TRBV5-4 and TRBJ1-2; maybe TRBD1 (6 bases). Germline CDR1 reads SGHNT; CDR2 reads YYREEE (reference sequence). CDR3 length equals 15 residues. Trimming cost V 4 bases and J 4 bases, with 17 bases left between them. CDR3 nucleotide sequence: TGTGCCAGCAGCCCCATCGGGACAAGATTCTATGGCTACACCTTC. As protein: CASSPIGTRFYGYTF.